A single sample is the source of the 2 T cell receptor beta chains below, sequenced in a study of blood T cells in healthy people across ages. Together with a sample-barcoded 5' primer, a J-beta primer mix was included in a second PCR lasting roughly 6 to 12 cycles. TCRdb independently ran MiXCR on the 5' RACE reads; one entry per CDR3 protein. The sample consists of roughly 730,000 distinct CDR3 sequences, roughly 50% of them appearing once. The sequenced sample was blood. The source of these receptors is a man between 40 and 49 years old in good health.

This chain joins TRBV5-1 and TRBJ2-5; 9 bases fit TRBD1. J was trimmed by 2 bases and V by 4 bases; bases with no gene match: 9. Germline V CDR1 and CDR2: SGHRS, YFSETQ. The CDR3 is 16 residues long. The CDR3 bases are TGCGCCAGCAGCGCCGGACAGGGGCCGTCACAAGAGACCCAGTACTTC. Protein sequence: CASSAGQGPSQETQYF.

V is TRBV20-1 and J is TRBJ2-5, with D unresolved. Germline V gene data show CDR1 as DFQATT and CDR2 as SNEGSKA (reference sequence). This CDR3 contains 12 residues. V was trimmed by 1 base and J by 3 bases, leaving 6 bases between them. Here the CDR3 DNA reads TGCAGTGCTAGAGGTCACAAAGAGACCCAGTACTTC. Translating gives CSARGHKETQYF.